A selection of T cell receptor beta chains follows, all from one sample in a study of T cell responses to AZD1222 COVID-19 vaccine. Generated by immunoSEQ multiplex PCR, the TCRdb table keeps only in-frame clones and is missing some. Of over 90,000 clones in the sample, about 92% are singletons; the top ten hold about 5%. The starting material was peripheral blood, obtained on day 0 of AZD1222 vaccination. Receptors were obtained from an adult in good health. Both conserved end residues are part of each CDR3. A D gene is named only where the DNA matches it firmly. Size is omitted from some rows. Given values are once, few, many or a class for expanded clones.

NA,TRBJ1-5,TRBV30,NA,TGTGCCTGGAGTCACGGAAGCAATCAGCCCCAGCATTTT,CAWSHGSNQPQHF
NA,TRBJ2-7,TRBV4-2,TRBD1,TGTGCCAGCAGCCAAGATCAGGGACAGTCCGAGCAGTACTTC,CASSQDQGQSEQYF
NA,TRBJ1-2,TRBV19,TRBD1,TGTGCCAGTAGTATAGCGGCAGGGGGGAGCTATGGCTACACCTTC,CASSIAAGGSYGYTF
NA,TRBJ1-5,TRBV5-4,TRBD1,TGTGCCAGCAGCGAGCAGGGGGACAATCAGCCCCAGCATTTT,CASSEQGDNQPQHF
NA,TRBJ1-6,TRBV2,NA,TGTGCCAGCAGTGACGATGCGCGTAATTCACCCCTCCACTTT,CASSDDARNSPLHF
NA,TRBJ1-3,TRBV28,TRBD1,TGTGCCAGCAGCCGAGAGCACAGGGGGCTAAGTTCTGGAAACACCATATATTTT,CASSREHRGLSSGNTIYF
NA,TRBJ1-5,TRBV10-3,NA,TGTGCCATCAGAGAGAATAGCAATCAGCCCCAGCATTTT,CAIRENSNQPQHF
few,TRBJ1-2,TRBV7-2,TRBD1,TGTGCCAGCAGCCCGGCCGGGACAGGGGTAGTCTATGGCTACACCTTC,CASSPAGTGVVYGYTF
NA,TRBJ1-5,TRBV27,NA,TGTGCCAGCAGTTTTCGACAGTCTAATCAGCCCCAGCATTTT,CASSFRQSNQPQHF
NA,TRBJ1-2,TRBV25-1,NA,TGTGCCAGCAGTGAAGCCGGGACCGACTATGGCTACACCTTC,CASSEAGTDYGYTF
NA,TRBJ2-7,TRBV23-1,TRBD1,TGCGCCAGCAACGCGACAGGGGCGTCCTACGAGCAGTACTTC,CASNATGASYEQYF
NA,TRBJ2-1,TRBV7-6,NA,TGTGCCAGCAGCTTAGCGGAGCTGGGGCGGGACAGTGACAATGAGCAGTTCTTC,CASSLAELGRDSDNEQFF
NA,TRBJ1-1,TRBV4-1,TRBD1,TGCGCCAGCAGCCCACTGGGACAGTTGAACACTGAAGCTTTCTTT,CASSPLGQLNTEAFF
NA,TRBJ1-5,TRBV19,NA,TGTGCCAGTAGTTCCGGGGAGGCGGGGGGTCAGCCCCAGCATTTT,CASSSGEAGGQPQHF
NA,TRBJ1-2,TRBV29-1,NA,TGCAGCGTTTCAGGGTCAGTTTCGGGTGGCTACACCTTC,CSVSGSVSGGYTF
NA,TRBJ1-2,TRBV4-3,NA,TGCGCCAGCAGCCCAAATAGGGAAATCTATGGCTACACCTTC,CASSPNREIYGYTF
NA,TRBJ2-2,TRBV6-1,NA,TGTGCCAGCACCTCTGGCTGGGCCGGGGAGCTGTTTTTT,CASTSGWAGELFF
NA,TRBJ1-2,TRBV19,NA,TGTGCCAGTAGTCCTGGGGTGGGGGACACCTATGGCTACACCTTC,CASSPGVGDTYGYTF
NA,TRBJ1-1,TRBV4-3,TRBD1,TGCGCCAGCAGCCACCCGACAGGGGGAGGCACTGAAGCTTTCTTT,CASSHPTGGGTEAFF
NA,TRBJ2-5,TRBV7-3,TRBD2,TGTGCCAGCAGCCTAGCGGGCGGTGAGACCCAGTACTTC,CASSLAGGETQYF
NA,TRBJ2-7,TRBV29-1,NA,TGCAGCGTTGGAGGAGAAAGGGACTCCTACGAGCAGTACTTC,CSVGGERDSYEQYF
NA,TRBJ2-7,TRBV12-5,NA,TGTGCTAGTGGTTTGGTTCTAGGGCCTCGCTCCTACGAGCAGTACTTC,CASGLVLGPRSYEQYF
once,TRBJ1-2,TRBV19,NA,TGTGCCAGTAGTATAGATAAGACAGCAGTCAACTATGGCTACACCTTC,CASSIDKTAVNYGYTF
NA,TRBJ2-1,TRBV19,NA,TGTGCCAGTAGTATAGGGCTCGGGGTGTACAATGAGCAGTTCTTC,CASSIGLGVYNEQFF
NA,TRBJ1-5,TRBV7-3,NA,TGTGCCAGCAGCTTATTGGGGGAGGGTACTTGGCCCCAGCATTTT,CASSLLGEGTWPQHF
NA,TRBJ2-7,TRBV19,TRBD2,TGTGCCAGTAGTATAAGAGCGGGGGGCCCCTACGAGCAGTACTTC,CASSIRAGGPYEQYF
NA,TRBJ1-1,TRBV5-1,NA,TGCGCCAGCAGCTTGGCGGCACCGCCCGTGGGCACTGAAGCTTTCTTT,CASSLAAPPVGTEAFF
NA,TRBJ2-5,TRBV13,TRBD2,TGTGCCAGCAGCACTACCGGGACCCCGGGAGGGACCCAGTACTTC,CASSTTGTPGGTQYF
NA,TRBJ1-2,TRBV19,TRBD1,TGTGCCAGTAGTATGTTGGGGACAGGCGCTAACTATGGCTACACCTTC,CASSMLGTGANYGYTF
NA,TRBJ1-2,TRBV19,NA,TGTGCCAGTAGTATGGGACTGGGCTATGGCTACACCTTC,CASSMGLGYGYTF
NA,TRBJ1-2,TRBV28,NA,TGTGCCAGCAGTTTAGGGGCGATCTATGGCTACACCTTC,CASSLGAIYGYTF
NA,TRBJ2-7,TRBV19,TRBD2,TGTGCCAGTAGTCCCCGACTAGCGGGGGAACTCTCCTACGAGCAGTACTTC,CASSPRLAGELSYEQYF
once,TRBJ1-2,TRBV12-3/TRBV12-4,NA,TGTGCCAGCAGCCTCGGGGCATTCAATGTGGCCTTC,CASSLGAFNVAF
NA,TRBJ1-1,TRBV4-1,TRBD1,TGCGCCAGCAGCCAAGATCCGTTCGGACAGGCTAACACTGAAGCTTTCTTT,CASSQDPFGQANTEAFF
NA,TRBJ2-1,TRBV3-1/TRBV3-2,NA,TGTGCCAGCAGCCCCCCTGGGAGTAGGAATGAGCAGTTCTTC,CASSPPGSRNEQFF
NA,TRBJ2-2,TRBV7-9,NA,TGTGCCAGCAGCTTAGACGTCGGCGGTAAGCTGTTTTTT,CASSLDVGGKLFF
NA,TRBJ2-3,TRBV7-3,TRBD2,TGTGCCAGCAGCTCGGGACTAGCGGGGGGAACAGATACGCAGTATTTT,CASSSGLAGGTDTQYF
once,TRBJ1-1,TRBV29-1,NA,TGCAGCGTTGTTGGGCGGATGAACACTGAAGCTTTCTTT,CSVVGRMNTEAFF
few,TRBJ2-1,TRBV7-7,TRBD2,TGTGCCAGCAGCTTGGCGAATTTAGCGGGGGGTTTTAATGAGCAGTTCTTC,CASSLANLAGGFNEQFF
NA,TRBJ1-1,TRBV7-9,TRBD1,TGTGCCAGCAGCCACCAGACAGGGTGGGGCACTGAAGCTTTCTTT,CASSHQTGWGTEAFF
NA,TRBJ2-1,TRBV7-8,NA,TGTGCCAGCAGCTACCGGCGACGAGGGGCTTACAATGAGCAGTTCTTC,CASSYRRRGAYNEQFF
few,TRBJ1-1,TRBV3-1/TRBV3-2,NA,TGTGCCAGCACACCGGGAGGGCGTGAAGCTTTCTTT,CASTPGGREAFF
NA,TRBJ1-4,TRBV23-1,NA,TGCGCCAGCAGTCAATCGTTAAGGGGTCTTAATGAAAAACTGTTTTTT,CASSQSLRGLNEKLFF
NA,TRBJ2-7,TRBV30,NA,TGTGCCTGGAGCAGGGAATGGGGGTACGAGCAGTACTTC,CAWSREWGYEQYF
NA,TRBJ1-2,TRBV4-1,NA,TGCGCCAGCAGACCTCCGGGAAGGGGGTATGGCTACACCTTC,CASRPPGRGYGYTF
NA,TRBJ2-7,TRBV3-1/TRBV3-2,TRBD1,TGTGCCAGCAGCCTGACAGGGGGGCTGGCCGAGCAGTACTTC,CASSLTGGLAEQYF
NA,TRBJ1-2,TRBV2,NA,TGTGCCAGCAGTCCAGTAGCTAACTATGGCTACACCTTC,CASSPVANYGYTF
NA,TRBJ2-7,TRBV11-2,NA,TGTGCCAGCAGCATGGTGGGGTTTAAGGTCGGGCAGTACTTC,CASSMVGFKVGQYF
NA,TRBJ1-2,TRBV10-3,NA,TGTGCCATCAGTCCACGGGACGGAGACTATGGCTACACCTTC,CAISPRDGDYGYTF